This T cell receptor (beta chain) was sequenced during a study of Ad26.COV2.S vaccination and SARS-CoV-2 variants. In the study overall: It was the COV1001 Ad26.COV2.S trial arm that included the donor.

Treatment given: around 19 received Ad26.COV2.S at low or high dose, single or two shots; about 5 received placebo; per-sample allocation not given. The samples date from day 63 after the first vaccine or placebo injection. The V gene lost 2 bases and the J gene lost 0 bases, with 7 bases spanning the gap. CDR3 length: 13 residues. From germline, CDR1 is GTSNPN and CDR2 SVGIG (reference sequence). This table comes from immunoSEQ multiplex PCR, and its TCRdb copy is limited to in-frame clones, with some not included. The sample lists more than 400,000 clones; about 90% were seen once. V usage is TRBV30 and J usage is TRBJ1-1, with unresolved D. The TCR was taken from a person aged 18-65 years who received the Ad26.COV2.S COVID-19 vaccine or a placebo. The source was peripheral blood, collected in a trial of Ad26.COV2.S vaccine versus placebo. In DNA form, the CDR3 reads TGTGCCTGGAGTTTTGGCATGAACACTGAAGCTTTCTTT. Translation gives CAWSFGMNTEAFF.